This T cell receptor (beta chain) was obtained from a study of monozygotic twins with inflammatory bowel disease. Whole-study findings and limits: The authors note that differing immunosuppressive treatments may have added variability to patient repertoires.

Per individual sample, eight separate reactions were used to make cDNA. TCRdb reanalyzed the 5' RACE reads, giving one entry per CDR3 protein sequence and no DNA. Here the sample table reports 400,000 or so distinct CDR3 sequences. From germline, CDR1 is GTSNPN and CDR2 SVGIG (reference sequence). The CDR3 is 16 residues long. About this clonotype itself: Its antigen is still unknown.

The chain joins TRBV30 to TRBJ2-2; the D gene TCRdb calls, TRBD2, cannot be checked with no DNA. The sequence derives from a human donor with ulcerative colitis or Crohn's disease, or a healthy co-twin of an affected twin (not recorded which). The sequencing input was blood. The CDR3 sequence: CAWSVRTSGRTGELFF. The full variable domain, completed using reference TRBV30 and TRBJ2-2, is SQTIHQWPATLVQPVGSPLSLECTVEGTSNPNLYWYRQAAGRGLQLLFYSVGIGQISSEVPQNLSASRPQDRQFILSSKKLLLSDSGFYLCAWSVRTSGRTGELFFGEGSRLTVL.